This passage covers 2 T cell receptor beta chains from one sample sequenced in a study of T cells in Graves' hyperthyroidism and ophthalmopathy. RNA transcripts provided the source from which TCR beta CDR3 regions were amplified. HTBI primers were used for first-round RT-PCR of the TCR CDR3. Via MiXCR, TCRdb re-called the multiplex PCR reads, giving one row per CDR3 protein. The data contain about 350,000 distinct CDR3 sequences, roughly 20% of them seen just once; the ten biggest clones take up 15%. Sequencing was performed on blood. Source of these receptors: a middle-aged woman with Graves' ophthalmopathy.

In this sample, this clonotype turned up many times. The V gene is TRBV28, the J gene TRBJ2-7, with 11 nucleotides matching TRBD2. Unmatched junction bases numbered 11, after V lost 7 bases and J lost 3 bases. The CDR3 contains 16 residues. Germline lookup yields CDR1 MDHEN and CDR2 SYDVKM. The CDR3 loop is CASTPMGLADFYEQYF. The CDR3 DNA follows: TGTGCCAGCACCCCTATGGGACTAGCGGACTTCTACGAGCAGTACTTC.

In its sample, this clonotype was seen many times. The V call is TRBV28, the J call TRBJ1-5; D perhaps matches TRBD1 (6 bases). Germline values: CDR1 MDHEN, CDR2 SYDVKM. V was trimmed by 6 bases and J by 1 base, leaving 16 bases between them. The CDR3 sequence is 16 residues long. CDR3 loop: CASRDYRVASNQPQHF. The CDR3 nucleotides read TGTGCCAGCAGGGACTACAGGGTGGCGAGCAATCAGCCCCAGCATTTT.